This T cell receptor (beta chain) was obtained from a study of identical twins. Healthy Caucasians supplied all donations. TCRdb reprocessed the 5' RACE reads with MiXCR, giving one entry per CDR3 protein. This sample has 260,000 or so distinct CDR3 sequences, with approximately 8% found just once. Many counts were recorded for this clonotype. The CDR3 consists of 14 residues. Trimming stripped 6 bases from V and 6 bases from J, with 17 bases between. The same data also went into a second study, on yellow fever vaccine responses in identical twins.

The TCR originated in a woman aged 18-35 years in good health. The V and J genes are TRBV12-3 or TRBV12-4 and TRBJ1-1; tentatively, D is TRBD1 (6 bases). Source material: CD8+ T cells sorted from blood. Here the CDR3 DNA reads TGTGCCAGCAGCCCAACAACAGGGCACGCTGAAGCTTTCTTT. Amino acid sequence: CASSPTTGHAEAFF.